A single sample gave rise to the 19 T cell receptor beta chains below, sequenced in a study of shared clonotypes between healthy human individuals (dated by TCRdb to the early 2020s). The library was built by means of the immunoSEQ multiplex PCR assay. TCRdb provides this immuneACCESS table in a form limited to in-frame rearrangements. Some clones are lacking; in checked studies, under half of them reflect an unresolved V gene, and why the rest are absent is not known. The sample contains 2.3 million or so clones, more than 80% of them found a single time. 0.3% to 0.4% of the sample is in the top ten clones. Sequencing was done on a sample of naive CD4+ T cells from PBMCs. The cell subset or site label for this specimen denotes: CD45RA+ positively selected. The receptors come from a young man in good health. Some clones in this sample may be carry-over from other donors' samples.

In DNA, the CDR3 is TGCAGCGGCCGGGACAGGACGATTATAGAGACCCAGTACTTC. Residues: CSGRDRTIIETQYF. V is TRBV29-1 and J is TRBJ2-5; 8 bases line up with TRBD1. Per the germline V gene, CDR1 is SQVTM and CDR2 is ANQGSEA. With V trimmed by 7 bases and J by 4 bases, 11 bases remained unmatched. CDR3 length: 14 amino acids.

The V and J genes are TRBV29-1 and TRBJ1-1; D is unclear. Trimming shortened V by 3 bases and J by 6 bases, and 11 bases separated the two germline ends. Germline V gene data show CDR1 as SQVTM and CDR2 as ANQGSEA. The CDR3 runs to 12 residues. Here the CDR3 reads CSVEASGAEAFF. CDR3 bases: TGCAGCGTTGAGGCTTCAGGAGCTGAAGCTTTCTTT. The variable domain in full, with the rest retrieved from reference TRBV29-1 and TRBJ1-1, is SAVISQKPSRDICQRGTSLTIQCQVDSQVTMMFWYRQQPGQSLTLIATANQGSEATYESGFVIDKFPISRPNLTFSTLTVSNMSPEDSSIYLCSVEASGAEAFFGQGTRLTVV.

Notes on this clone: The sample contains more than one DNA sequence encoding this CDR3. The chain employs TRBV6-5 and TRBJ2-7; 9 nucleotides align to TRBD1. This CDR3 is 13 amino acids long. Germline V gene sequence: CDR1 MNHEY, CDR2 SVGAGI. V lost 5 bases, J lost 3 bases, and 2 bases stayed unmatched. CDR3 nucleotide sequence: TGTGCCAGCAGTCGACAGGGGGTCTACGAGCAGTACTTC. This codes for CASSRQGVYEQYF.

The J gene is TRBJ2-7, the V gene TRBV28, with D possibly matching TRBD2 (6 bases). Germline V gene sequence: CDR1 MDHEN, CDR2 SYDVKM. Trimming stripped 7 bases from V and 2 bases from J, with 12 bases between. CDR3 length: 13 residues. The CDR3 nucleotides read TGTGCCAGCACCGGGAGACTCCCCTACGAGCAGTACTTC. Its protein product is CASTGRLPYEQYF.

The chain recombines TRBV30 with TRBJ1-2, with 8 bases aligning to TRBD1. Per the germline V gene, CDR1 is GTSNPN and CDR2 is SVGIG (reference sequence). This CDR3 is 15 amino acids long. V shed 2 bases, J shed 6 bases, and the junction held 11 bases outside the gene matches. The DNA of the CDR3 is TGTGCCTGGAGTCAAATAGGCAGGGGGCGTGATGGCTACACCTTC. Translating it yields CAWSQIGRGRDGYTF. Supplemented by reference TRBV30 and TRBJ1-2, the full variable domain reads SQTIHQWPATLVQPVGSPLSLECTVEGTSNPNLYWYRQAAGRGLQLLFYSVGIGQISSEVPQNLSASRPQDRQFILSSKKLLLSDSGFYLCAWSQIGRGRDGYTFGSGTRLTVV.

The gene calls are TRBV9 and TRBJ1-1; D ambiguous. The CDR3 runs to 13 residues. The V end lost 0 bases, the J end lost 4 bases, and 7 bases lay between the germline ends. The germline gives CDR1 SGDLS, CDR2 YYNGEE. CDR3 nucleotides: TGTGCCAGCAGCGTAGCACTGAGCACTGAAGCTTTCTTT. Its translation is CASSVALSTEAFF.

The chain employs TRBV18 and TRBJ1-5; 7 nucleotides align to TRBD1. V shed 2 bases and J 0 bases; nucleotides not matched to a gene: 4. Germline CDR1 is KGHSH and CDR2 is LQKENI. CDR3 length equals 16 residues. CDR3 sequence: CASSPSGQRSNQPQHF. The CDR3 DNA follows: TGTGCCAGCTCACCATCGGGACAGCGTAGCAATCAGCCCCAGCATTTT. Supplemented by reference TRBV18 and TRBJ1-5, the full variable domain reads NAGVMQNPRHLVRRRGQEARLRCSPMKGHSHVYWYRQLPEEGLKFMVYLQKENIIDESGMPKERFSAEFPKEGPSILRIQQVVRGDSAAYFCASSPSGQRSNQPQHFGDGTRLSIL.

The chain combines TRBV4-1 with TRBJ1-5; TRBD1 is a possible D gene (5 bases). The germline gives CDR1 MGHRA, CDR2 YSYEKL. The CDR3 length is 16 residues. Trimming pared 4 bases from V and 0 bases from J, leaving 13 bases between. In DNA, the CDR3 is TGCGCCAGCAGCCCAGACAGCGATTATAGCAATCAGCCCCAGCATTTT. This codes for CASSPDSDYSNQPQHF.

The V gene is TRBV10-1, the J gene TRBJ2-4; possible D gene TRBD2, 7 bases. V lost 6 bases and J 8 bases, leaving 20 bases between the germline ends. CDR1 and CDR2 (germline): WNHNN, SYGVQD (reference sequence). CDR3 length: 15 residues. CDR3 nucleotides: TGCGCCAGCAGGAAAAGGGGGGGGGATTGCGACATTCAGTACTTC. The encoded protein is CASRKRGGDCDIQYF.

A note on this clone: The germline gene is not matched at one end of the junction; a read error may be the cause. The chain joins TRBV28 to TRBJ2-1; TRBD1 agrees at 7 bases. The germline gives CDR1 MDHEN, CDR2 SYDVKM. There are 13 residues in the CDR3. The CDR3 DNA reads as TGTGCCAGCAGGCCCGACAGGGAAAATGAGCGGTTCTTC. As protein: CASRPDRENERFF.

V gene TRBV5-1 combines with J gene TRBJ2-7; D unresolved. The germline gives CDR1 SGHRS, CDR2 YFSETQ. The length of the CDR3 is 12 residues. Trimming took 1 base from V and 5 from J, leaving 7 bases between them. CDR3 protein: CASSLLRDEQYF. The CDR3, as DNA: TGCGCCAGCAGCTTGTTAAGGGACGAGCAGTACTTC.

This rearrangement joins TRBV28 to TRBJ2-2; TRBD2 might be the D (5 bases). This CDR3 has 15 amino acids. V dropped 2 bases and J dropped 8 bases, with 15 bases sitting between them. Germline V gene sequence: CDR1 MDHEN, CDR2 SYDVKM. The CDR3 coding sequence is TGTGCCAGCAGTTTACGGGGTTTGGGCTTGGGGGAGCTGTTTTTT. It is translated as CASSLRGLGLGELFF.

The chain couples TRBV5-8 to TRBJ2-3; D might be TRBD1 (7 bases). CDR1 SGHTS and CDR2 YDEGEE come from the germline V gene. This CDR3 is built from 16 residues. V gave up 4 bases and J gave up 1 base, with 16 bases separating them. CDR3 sequence reads: CASSQLRRGGTDTQYF. For the CDR3, the DNA is TGTGCCAGCAGCCAACTCCGCAGGGGGGGCACAGATACGCAGTATTTT.

V usage is TRBV28 and J usage is TRBJ1-5; D is ambiguous. This CDR3 comprises 14 residues. The germline gives CDR1 MDHEN, CDR2 SYDVKM. Trimming removed 6 bases at V and 4 bases at J, with 13 bases between. In DNA, the CDR3 is TGTGCCAGCAGACTCCGTGGGAATAATCAGCCCCAGCATTTT. It specifies CASRLRGNNQPQHF.

The count of this clone is one. The chain carries TRBV18 and TRBJ1-3; D call uncertain. The germline V and J ends were trimmed by 2 bases and 0 bases, with 11 bases remaining between them. This CDR3 has 16 amino acids. The V gene's germline CDR1 is KGHSH and CDR2 LQKENI. The CDR3 DNA reads TGTGCCAGCTCACCAAGTCAAGTAGACTCTGGAAACACCATATATTTT. Its protein is CASSPSQVDSGNTIYF.

The chain combines TRBV18 with TRBJ2-7; maybe TRBD2 (6 bases). This CDR3 is 14 amino acids long. Germline V gene data show CDR1 as KGHSH and CDR2 as LQKENI. V was cut by 6 bases and J by 9 bases, with 21 bases left in between. The CDR3 DNA sequence: TGTGCCAGCTCCCGGGGGACCGGGAATGAGAGGCAGTACTTC. Its translation: CASSRGTGNERQYF.

V gene TRBV4-2 combines with J gene TRBJ1-1; D is perhaps TRBD1 (5 bases). CDR3 length: 17 residues. Trimming took 0 bases from V and 7 from J, leaving 21 bases between them. CDR1 is LGHNA and CDR2 is YNFKEQ in the germline V gene. The CDR3 region has the DNA TGTGCCAGCAGCCAAGATCCCATTGGGAGGGGTGGGGATGAAGCTTTCTTT. Encoded protein: CASSQDPIGRGGDEAFF.

This clone appeared once. The CDR3 protein is CASGPGGPDTQYF. Here the CDR3 DNA reads TGTGCCAGCGGCCCGGGGGGCCCAGATACGCAGTATTTT. V gene TRBV7-3 combines with J gene TRBJ2-3, with D possibly matching TRBD2 (7 bases). Looked up from germline, CDR1 is SGHTA and CDR2 is FQGTGA. This CDR3 region has 13 residues. V lost 8 bases and J lost 4, with 13 bases in between.

Turning to this clone: Other nucleotide sequences in the sample specify the same CDR3. CDR3 sequence reads: CASRETGGTEAFF. CDR3 in DNA: TGTGCCAGCAGAGAGACAGGGGGCACTGAAGCTTTCTTT. This chain uses TRBV6-4 with TRBJ1-1; 9 positions agree with TRBD1. Germline lookup yields CDR1 MRHNA and CDR2 SNTAGT. Trimming took 6 bases from V and 4 from J; bases not matched to a gene: 3. The CDR3 spans 13 residues.